This T cell receptor (beta chain) was sequenced in a study of CD8 T cells in ankylosing spondylitis. About this clonotype: This could be a read error, since a much larger clone is one nucleotide away.

The V and J ends lost 0 bases and 1 base, in that order; junction bases with no gene match: 15. The CDR3 consists of 20 residues. CDR1 and CDR2 (germline): MNHEY, SVGEGT. Scientists made TCR beta libraries using quantitative 5'-RACE with molecular barcodes. MiXCR, run by TCRdb on the 5' RACE reads, gives a single entry per CDR3 protein. The data hold a few hundred thousand distinct CDR3 sequences, with roughly 10% observed a single time. This receptor was identified in a male donor with ankylosing spondylitis or in good health (not recorded which). Sequencing was carried out using blood, either unsorted or a sorted T cell fraction (not recorded which). The chain uses TRBV6-2 or TRBV6-3 and TRBJ2-1, with 7 nucleotides matching TRBD2. The CDR3 DNA is TGTGCCAGCAGTTACTCTCACGACACCAGCGGGATGATGTCCTACAATGAGCAGTTCTTC. This sequence encodes CASSYSHDTSGMMSYNEQFF.